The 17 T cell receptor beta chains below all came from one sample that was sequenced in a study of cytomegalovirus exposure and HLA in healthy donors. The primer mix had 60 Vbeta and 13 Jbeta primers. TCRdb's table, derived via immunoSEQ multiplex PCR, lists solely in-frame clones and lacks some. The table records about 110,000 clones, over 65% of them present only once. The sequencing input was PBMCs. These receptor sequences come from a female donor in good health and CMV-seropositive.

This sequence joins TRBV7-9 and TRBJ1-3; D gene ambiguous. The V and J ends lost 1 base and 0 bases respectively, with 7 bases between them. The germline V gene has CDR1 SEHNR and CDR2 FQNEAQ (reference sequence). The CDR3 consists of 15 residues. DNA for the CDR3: TGTGCCAGCAGCTTAGGGGCAGACTCTGGAAACACCATATATTTT. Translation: CASSLGADSGNTIYF.

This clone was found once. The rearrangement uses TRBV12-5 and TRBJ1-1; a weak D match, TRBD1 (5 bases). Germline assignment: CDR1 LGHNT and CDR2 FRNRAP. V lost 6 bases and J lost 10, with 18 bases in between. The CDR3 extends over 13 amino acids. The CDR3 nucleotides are TGTGCTAGTGGGAAACAGGTGGTCGGGAGAGCTTTCTTT. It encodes CASGKQVVGRAFF. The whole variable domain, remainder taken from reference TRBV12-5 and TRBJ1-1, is DARVTQTPRHKVTEMGQEVTMRCQPILGHNTVFWYRQTMMQGLELLAYFRNRAPLDDSGMPKDRFSAEMPDATLATLKIQPSEPRDSAVYFCASGKQVVGRAFFGQGTRLTVV.

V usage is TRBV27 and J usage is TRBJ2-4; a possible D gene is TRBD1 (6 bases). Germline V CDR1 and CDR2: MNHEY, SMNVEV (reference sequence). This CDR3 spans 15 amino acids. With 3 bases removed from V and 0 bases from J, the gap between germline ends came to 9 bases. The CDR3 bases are TGTGCCAGCAGTTTTGACAGGCTAGCCAAAAACATTCAGTACTTC. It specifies CASSFDRLAKNIQYF.

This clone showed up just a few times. CDR3 bases: TGCAGCGTTGACCAGGGTAACTCCTACGAGCAGTACTTC. Amino acid sequence: CSVDQGNSYEQYF. V gene TRBV29-1 combines with J gene TRBJ2-7, with a tentative D call TRBD1 (5 bases). CDR3 length: 13 residues. V lost 3 bases and J lost 0, with 9 bases in between. CDR1 is SQVTM and CDR2 is ANQGSEA in the germline V gene.

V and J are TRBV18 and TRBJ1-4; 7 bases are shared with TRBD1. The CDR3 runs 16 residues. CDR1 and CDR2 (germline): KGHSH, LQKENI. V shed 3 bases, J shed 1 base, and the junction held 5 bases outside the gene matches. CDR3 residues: CASSPRGTETNEKLFF. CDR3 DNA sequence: TGTGCCAGCTCACCCAGAGGGACAGAAACTAATGAAAAACTGTTTTTT. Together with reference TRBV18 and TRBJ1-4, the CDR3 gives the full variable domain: NAGVMQNPRHLVRRRGQEARLRCSPMKGHSHVYWYRQLPEEGLKFMVYLQKENIIDESGMPKERFSAEFPKEGPSILRIQQVVRGDSAAYFCASSPRGTETNEKLFFGSGTQLSVL.

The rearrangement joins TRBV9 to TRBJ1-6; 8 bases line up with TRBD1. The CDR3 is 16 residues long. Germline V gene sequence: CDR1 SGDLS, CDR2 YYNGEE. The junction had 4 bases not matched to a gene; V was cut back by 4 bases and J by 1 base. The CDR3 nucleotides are TGTGCCAGCAGCTCAGGGGGCCGGTCCTATAATTCACCCCTCCACTTT. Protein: CASSSGGRSYNSPLHF. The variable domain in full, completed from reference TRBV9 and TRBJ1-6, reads DSGVTQTPKHLITATGQRVTLRCSPRSGDLSVYWYQQSLDQGLQFLIQYYNGEERAKGNILERFSAQQFPDLHSELNLSSLELGDSALYFCASSSGGRSYNSPLHFGNGTRLTVT.

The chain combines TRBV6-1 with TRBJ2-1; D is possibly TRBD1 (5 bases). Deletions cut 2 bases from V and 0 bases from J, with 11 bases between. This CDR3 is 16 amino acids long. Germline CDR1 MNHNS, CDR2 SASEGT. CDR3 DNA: TGTGCCAGCAGTGAAATGGACACAAACTCCTACAATGAGCAGTTCTTC. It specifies CASSEMDTNSYNEQFF.

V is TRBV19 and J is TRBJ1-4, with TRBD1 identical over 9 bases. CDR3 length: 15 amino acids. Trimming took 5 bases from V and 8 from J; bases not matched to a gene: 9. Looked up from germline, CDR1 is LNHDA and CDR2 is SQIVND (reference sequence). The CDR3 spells CASSGGTGIFEKLFF. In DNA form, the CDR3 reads TGTGCCAGTAGTGGGGGGACAGGGATCTTCGAAAAACTGTTTTTT.

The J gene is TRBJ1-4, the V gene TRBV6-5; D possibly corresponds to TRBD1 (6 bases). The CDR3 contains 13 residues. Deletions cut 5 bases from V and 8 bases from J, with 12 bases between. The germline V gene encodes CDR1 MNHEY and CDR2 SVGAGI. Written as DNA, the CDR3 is TGTGCCAGCAGTCAGGGGACGGCGGAAAAACTGTTTTTT. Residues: CASSQGTAEKLFF.

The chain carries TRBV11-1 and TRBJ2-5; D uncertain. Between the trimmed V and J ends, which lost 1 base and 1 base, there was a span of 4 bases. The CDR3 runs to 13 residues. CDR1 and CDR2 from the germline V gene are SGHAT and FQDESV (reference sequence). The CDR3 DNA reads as TGTGCCAGCAGCTTAGACAGCCAAGAGACCCAGTACTTC. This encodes CASSLDSQETQYF.

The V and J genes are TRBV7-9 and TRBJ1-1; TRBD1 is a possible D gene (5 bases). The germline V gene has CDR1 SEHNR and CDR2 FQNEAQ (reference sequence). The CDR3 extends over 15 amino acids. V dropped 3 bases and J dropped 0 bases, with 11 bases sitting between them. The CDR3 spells CASSFDRPMNTEAFF. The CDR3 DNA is TGTGCCAGCAGCTTCGACAGACCCATGAACACTGAAGCTTTCTTT. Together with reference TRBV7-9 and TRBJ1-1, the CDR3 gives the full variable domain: DTGVSQNPRHKITKRGQNVTFRCDPISEHNRLYWYRQTLGQGPEFLTYFQNEAQLEKSRLLSDRFSAERPKGSFSTLEIQRTEQGDSAMYLCASSFDRPMNTEAFFGQGTRLTVV.

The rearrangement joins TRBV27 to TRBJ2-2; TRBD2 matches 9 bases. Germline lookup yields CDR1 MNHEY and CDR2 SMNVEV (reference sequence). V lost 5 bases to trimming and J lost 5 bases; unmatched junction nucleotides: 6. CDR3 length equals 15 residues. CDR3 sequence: CASSAGTSRTGELFF. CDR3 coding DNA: TGTGCCAGCAGTGCTGGGACTAGCAGGACCGGGGAGCTGTTTTTT.

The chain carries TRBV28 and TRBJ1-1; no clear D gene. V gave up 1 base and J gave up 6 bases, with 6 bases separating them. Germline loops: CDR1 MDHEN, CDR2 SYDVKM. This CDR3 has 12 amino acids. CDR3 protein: CASSLLGPEAFF. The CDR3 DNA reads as TGTGCCAGCAGTTTATTGGGCCCTGAAGCTTTCTTT.

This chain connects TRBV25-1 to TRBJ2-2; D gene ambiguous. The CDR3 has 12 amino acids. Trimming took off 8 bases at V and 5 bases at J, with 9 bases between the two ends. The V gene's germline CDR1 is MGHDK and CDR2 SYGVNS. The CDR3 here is CASQTETGELFF. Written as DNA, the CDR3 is TGTGCCAGCCAAACAGAAACCGGGGAGCTGTTTTTT.

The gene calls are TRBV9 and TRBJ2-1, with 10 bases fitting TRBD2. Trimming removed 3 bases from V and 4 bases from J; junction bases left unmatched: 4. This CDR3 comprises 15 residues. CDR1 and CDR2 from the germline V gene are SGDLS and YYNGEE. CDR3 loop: CASSGGLAEYNEQFF. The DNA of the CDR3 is TGTGCCAGCAGCGGCGGACTAGCGGAATACAATGAGCAGTTCTTC. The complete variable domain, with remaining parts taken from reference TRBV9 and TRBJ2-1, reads DSGVTQTPKHLITATGQRVTLRCSPRSGDLSVYWYQQSLDQGLQFLIQYYNGEERAKGNILERFSAQQFPDLHSELNLSSLELGDSALYFCASSGGLAEYNEQFFGPGTRLTVL.

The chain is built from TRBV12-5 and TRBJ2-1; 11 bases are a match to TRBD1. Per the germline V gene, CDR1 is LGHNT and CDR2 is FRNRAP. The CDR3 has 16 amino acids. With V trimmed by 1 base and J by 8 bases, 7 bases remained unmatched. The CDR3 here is CASGLATADRGHEQFF. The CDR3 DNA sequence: TGTGCTAGTGGTTTGGCTACAGCGGACAGGGGGCATGAGCAGTTCTTC.

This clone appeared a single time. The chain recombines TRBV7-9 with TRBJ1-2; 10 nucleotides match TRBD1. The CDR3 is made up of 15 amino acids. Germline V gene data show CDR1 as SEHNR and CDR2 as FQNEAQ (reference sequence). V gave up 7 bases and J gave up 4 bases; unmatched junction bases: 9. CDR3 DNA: TGTGCCAGCACCCTTATGGGGACAGGGGTCTATGGCTACACCTTC. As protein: CASTLMGTGVYGYTF.